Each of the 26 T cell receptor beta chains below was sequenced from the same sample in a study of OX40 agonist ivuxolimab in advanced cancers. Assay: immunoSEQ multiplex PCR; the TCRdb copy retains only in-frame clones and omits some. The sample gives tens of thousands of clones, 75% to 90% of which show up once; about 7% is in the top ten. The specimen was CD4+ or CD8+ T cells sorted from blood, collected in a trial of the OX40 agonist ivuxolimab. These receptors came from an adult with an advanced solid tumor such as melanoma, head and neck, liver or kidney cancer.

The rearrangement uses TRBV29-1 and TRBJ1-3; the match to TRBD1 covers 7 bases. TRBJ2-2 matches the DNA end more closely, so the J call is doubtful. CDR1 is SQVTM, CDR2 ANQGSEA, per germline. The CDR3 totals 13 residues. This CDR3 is CSVAGTARWELFF. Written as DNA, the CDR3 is TGCAGCGTTGCCGGGACAGCTAGGTGGGAGCTGTTTTTT.

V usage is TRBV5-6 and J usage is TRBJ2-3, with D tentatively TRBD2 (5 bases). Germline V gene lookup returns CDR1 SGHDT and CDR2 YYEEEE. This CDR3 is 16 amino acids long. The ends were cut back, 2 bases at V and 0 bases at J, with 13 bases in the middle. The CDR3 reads CASSFGEASSTDTQYF. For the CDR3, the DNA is TGTGCCAGCAGCTTCGGGGAAGCTTCTAGCACAGATACGCAGTATTTT. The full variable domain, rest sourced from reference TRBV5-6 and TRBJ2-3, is DAGVTQSPTHLIKTRGQQVTLRCSPKSGHDTVSWYQQALGQGPQFIFQYYEEEERQRGNFPDRFSGHQFPNYSSELNVNALLLGDSALYLCASSFGEASSTDTQYFGPGTRLTVL.

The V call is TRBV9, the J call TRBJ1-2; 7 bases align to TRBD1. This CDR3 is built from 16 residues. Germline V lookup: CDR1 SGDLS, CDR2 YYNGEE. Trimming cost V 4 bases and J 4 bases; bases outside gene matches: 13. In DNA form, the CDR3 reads TGTGCCAGCAGCTCCGGTGGTAAGGGGGCTCGCTATGGCTACACCTTC. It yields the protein CASSSGGKGARYGYTF.

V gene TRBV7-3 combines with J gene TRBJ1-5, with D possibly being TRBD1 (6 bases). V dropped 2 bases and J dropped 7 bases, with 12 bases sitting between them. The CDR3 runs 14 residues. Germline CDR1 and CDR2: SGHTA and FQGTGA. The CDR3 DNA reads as TGTGCCAGCAGCTTAGGGGGGGCGGGACAGCCCCAGCATTTT. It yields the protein CASSLGGAGQPQHF.

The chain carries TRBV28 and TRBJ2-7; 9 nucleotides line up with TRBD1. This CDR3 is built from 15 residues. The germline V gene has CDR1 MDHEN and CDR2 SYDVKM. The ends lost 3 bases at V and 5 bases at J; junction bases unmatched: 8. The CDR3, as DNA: TGTGCCAGCAGTTTGGCCGGGACAGGGTTCAACGAGCAGTACTTC. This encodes CASSLAGTGFNEQYF.

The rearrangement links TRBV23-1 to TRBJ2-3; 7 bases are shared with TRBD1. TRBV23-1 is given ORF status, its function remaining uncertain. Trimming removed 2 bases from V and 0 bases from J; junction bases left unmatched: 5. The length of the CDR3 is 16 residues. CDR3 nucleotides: TGCGCCAGCAGTCAACCGGGACAGCTCAGCACAGATACGCAGTATTTT. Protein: CASSQPGQLSTDTQYF.

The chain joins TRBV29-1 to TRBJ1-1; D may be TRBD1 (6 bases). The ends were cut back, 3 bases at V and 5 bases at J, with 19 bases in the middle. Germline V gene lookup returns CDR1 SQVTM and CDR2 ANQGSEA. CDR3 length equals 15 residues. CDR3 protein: CSVEGTGGARTEAFF. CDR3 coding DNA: TGCAGCGTTGAGGGCACGGGGGGGGCTAGGACTGAAGCTTTCTTT.

CDR3 region: CASSLGAQGNQPQHF. The DNA for the CDR3 is TGTGCCAGCAGCTTGGGGGCGCAAGGCAATCAGCCCCAGCATTTT. The chain has TRBV5-6 and TRBJ1-5; D is uncertain. This CDR3 is built from 15 residues. Germline CDR1 SGHDT, CDR2 YYEEEE. V was pared by 0 bases and J by 2 bases, with 9 bases between.

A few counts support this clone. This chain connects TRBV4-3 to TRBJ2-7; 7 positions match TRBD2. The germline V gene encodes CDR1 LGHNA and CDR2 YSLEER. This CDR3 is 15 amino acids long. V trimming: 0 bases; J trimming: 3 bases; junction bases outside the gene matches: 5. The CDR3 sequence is CASSQDSGLIYEQYF. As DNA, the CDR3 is TGCGCCAGCAGCCAAGATTCGGGACTAATCTACGAGCAGTACTTC.

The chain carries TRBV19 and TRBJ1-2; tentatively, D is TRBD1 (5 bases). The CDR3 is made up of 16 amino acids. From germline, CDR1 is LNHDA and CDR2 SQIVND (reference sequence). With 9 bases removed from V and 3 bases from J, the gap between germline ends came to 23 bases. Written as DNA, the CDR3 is TGTGCCAGCCGTATGGGAAAGGGGCCCGGGGACTATGGCTACACCTTC. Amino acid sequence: CASRMGKGPGDYGYTF.

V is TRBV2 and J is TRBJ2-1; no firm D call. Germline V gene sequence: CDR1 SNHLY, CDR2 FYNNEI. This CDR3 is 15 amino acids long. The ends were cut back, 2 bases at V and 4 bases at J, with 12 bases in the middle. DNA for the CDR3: TGTGCCAGCAGTGAACTCGTCGTTAGGTACAATGAGCAGTTCTTC. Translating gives CASSELVVRYNEQFF.

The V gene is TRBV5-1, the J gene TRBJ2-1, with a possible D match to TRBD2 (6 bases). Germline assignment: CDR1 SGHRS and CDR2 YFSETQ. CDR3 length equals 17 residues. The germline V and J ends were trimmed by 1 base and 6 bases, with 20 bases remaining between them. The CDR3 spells CASSLFDLAVGGNEQFF. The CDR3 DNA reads TGCGCCAGCAGCTTGTTTGACTTAGCGGTAGGAGGCAATGAGCAGTTCTTC.

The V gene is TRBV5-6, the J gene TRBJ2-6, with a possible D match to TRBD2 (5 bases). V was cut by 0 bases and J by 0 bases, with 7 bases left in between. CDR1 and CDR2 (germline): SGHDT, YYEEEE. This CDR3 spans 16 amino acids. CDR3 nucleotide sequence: TGTGCCAGCAGCTTGGCGGGGAACTCTGGGGCCAACGTCCTGACTTTC. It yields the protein CASSLAGNSGANVLTF.

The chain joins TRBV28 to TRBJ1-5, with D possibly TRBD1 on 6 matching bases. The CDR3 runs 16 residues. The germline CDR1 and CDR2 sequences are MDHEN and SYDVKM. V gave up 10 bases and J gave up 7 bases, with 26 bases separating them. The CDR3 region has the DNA TGTGCCACCTCGTTACAGGGTTCTGGACCTTGGCAGCCCCAGCATTTT. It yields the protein CATSLQGSGPWQPQHF.

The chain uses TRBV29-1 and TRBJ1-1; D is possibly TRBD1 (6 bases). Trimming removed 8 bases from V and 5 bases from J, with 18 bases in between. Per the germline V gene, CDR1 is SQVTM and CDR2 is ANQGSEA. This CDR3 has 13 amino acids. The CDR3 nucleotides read TGCAGCTCACGGGACACCCGAGGTACTGAAGCTTTCTTT. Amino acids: CSSRDTRGTEAFF.

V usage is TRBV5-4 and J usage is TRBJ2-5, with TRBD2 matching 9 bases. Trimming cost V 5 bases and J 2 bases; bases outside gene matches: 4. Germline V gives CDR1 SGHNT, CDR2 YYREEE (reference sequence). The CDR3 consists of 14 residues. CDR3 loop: CASRAGGIQETQYF. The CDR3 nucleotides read TGTGCCAGCAGGGCGGGAGGGATTCAAGAGACCCAGTACTTC.

Here the CDR3 reads CASSLVGTQYF. The DNA for the CDR3 is TGTGCCAGCAGCTTAGTCGGTACGCAGTATTTT. V gene TRBV11-2 combines with J gene TRBJ2-3; D uncertain. This CDR3 has 11 residues. Germline loops: CDR1 SGHAT, CDR2 FQNNGV. V lost 1 base, J lost 8 bases, and 4 bases lay in between.

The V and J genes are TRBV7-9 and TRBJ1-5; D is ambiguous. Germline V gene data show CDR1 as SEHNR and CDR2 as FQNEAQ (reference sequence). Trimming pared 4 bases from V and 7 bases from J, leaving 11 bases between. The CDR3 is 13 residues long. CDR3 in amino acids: CASSSQERQPQHF. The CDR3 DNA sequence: TGTGCCAGCAGCTCCCAGGAACGGCAGCCCCAGCATTTT.

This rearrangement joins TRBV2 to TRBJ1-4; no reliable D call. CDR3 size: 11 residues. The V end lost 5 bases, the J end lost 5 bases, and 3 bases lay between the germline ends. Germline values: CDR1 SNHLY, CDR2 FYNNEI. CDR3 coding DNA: TGTGCCAGCAGTCAGAATGAAAAACTGTTTTTT. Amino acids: CASSQNEKLFF.

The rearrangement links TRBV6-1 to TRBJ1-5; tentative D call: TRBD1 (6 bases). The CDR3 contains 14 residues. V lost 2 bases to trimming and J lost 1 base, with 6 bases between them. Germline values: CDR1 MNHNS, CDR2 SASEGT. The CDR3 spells CASSERGSNQPQHF. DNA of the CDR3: TGTGCCAGCAGTGAAAGGGGGAGCAATCAGCCCCAGCATTTT.

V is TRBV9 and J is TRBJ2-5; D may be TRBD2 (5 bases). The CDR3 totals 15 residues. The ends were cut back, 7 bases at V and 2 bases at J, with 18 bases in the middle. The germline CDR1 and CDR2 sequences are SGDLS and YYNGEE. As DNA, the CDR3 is TGTGCCAGCGATCGGACGGGGTCTATTCAAGAGACCCAGTACTTC. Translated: CASDRTGSIQETQYF.

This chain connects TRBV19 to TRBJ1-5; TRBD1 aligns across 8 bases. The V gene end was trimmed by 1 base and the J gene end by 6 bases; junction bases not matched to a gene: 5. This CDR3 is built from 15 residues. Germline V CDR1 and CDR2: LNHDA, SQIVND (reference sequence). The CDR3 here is CASSIGDRFGQPQHF. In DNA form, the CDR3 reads TGTGCCAGTAGTATAGGGGACAGGTTCGGTCAGCCCCAGCATTTT.

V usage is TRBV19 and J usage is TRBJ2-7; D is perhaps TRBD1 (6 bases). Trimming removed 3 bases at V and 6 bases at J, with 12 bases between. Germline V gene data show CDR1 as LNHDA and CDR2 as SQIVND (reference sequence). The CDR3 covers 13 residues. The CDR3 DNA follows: TGTGCCAGTAGTATCCCTCTGGGGGCCGAGCAGTACTTC. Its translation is CASSIPLGAEQYF.

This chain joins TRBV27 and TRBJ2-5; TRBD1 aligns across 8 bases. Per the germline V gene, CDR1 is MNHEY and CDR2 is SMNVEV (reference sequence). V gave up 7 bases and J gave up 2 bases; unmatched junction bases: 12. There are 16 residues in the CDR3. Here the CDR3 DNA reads TGTGCCAGCACCATGGTGCCAGGGGGCCCTCAAGAGACCCAGTACTTC. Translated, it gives CASTMVPGGPQETQYF.

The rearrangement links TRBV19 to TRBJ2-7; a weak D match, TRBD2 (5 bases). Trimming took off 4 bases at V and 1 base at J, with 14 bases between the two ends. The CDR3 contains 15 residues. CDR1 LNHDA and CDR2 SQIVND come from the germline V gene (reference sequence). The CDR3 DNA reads TGTGCCAGTAGTAGAATCCGGGGTGCATCCTACGAGCAGTACTTC. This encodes CASSRIRGASYEQYF.

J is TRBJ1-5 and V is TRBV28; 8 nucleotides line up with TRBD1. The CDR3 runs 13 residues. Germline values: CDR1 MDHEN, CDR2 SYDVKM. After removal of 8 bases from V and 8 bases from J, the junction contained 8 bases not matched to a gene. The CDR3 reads CASGLDRDEPQHF. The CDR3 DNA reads TGTGCCAGCGGGCTGGACAGGGATGAGCCCCAGCATTTT.